These T cell receptor beta chains were read from a single sample in a study of T cell responses to AZD1222 COVID-19 vaccine. Clones were sequenced by immunoSEQ multiplex PCR, and TCRdb holds only the in-frame ones, with some missing. The sample records around 46,000 clones, approximately 89% being singletons. The sample was peripheral blood, taken 28 days after the second AZD1222 dose. The source of these receptors is an adult who received the AZD1222 COVID-19 vaccine. The CDR3 runs from the conserved cysteine through the conserved F or W. Each record gives: clone size, V gene, D gene, J gene, CDR3 DNA, CDR3 protein. D genes are given only for firm matches. Clone size is not always given. Where it is, it says once, few, many or a class for expanded clones.

clone size: -; V gene: TRBV4-1; D gene: TRBD1; J gene: TRBJ1-4; CDR3 DNA: TGCGCCAGCAGCCGCGAGGGCGGACAGGCTAATGAAAAACTGTTTTTT; CDR3 protein: CASSREGGQANEKLFF
clone size: -; V gene: TRBV5-8; D gene: TRBD1; J gene: TRBJ1-3; CDR3 DNA: TGTGCCAGCAGCTTGGTGGACAGGGGGCTCCCTGGAAACACCATATATTTT; CDR3 protein: CASSLVDRGLPGNTIYF
clone size: -; V gene: TRBV10-2; D gene: -; J gene: TRBJ1-4; CDR3 DNA: TGCGCCAGCAGATACGTAAGTTCCACTAATGAAAAACTGTTTTTT; CDR3 protein: CASRYVSSTNEKLFF
clone size: -; V gene: TRBV6-4; D gene: TRBD2; J gene: TRBJ2-3; CDR3 DNA: TGTGCCAGCAGTGACGAGGCGGGAGGGGGACATACGCAGTATTTT; CDR3 protein: CASSDEAGGGHTQYF
clone size: -; V gene: TRBV29-1; D gene: -; J gene: TRBJ1-2; CDR3 DNA: TGCAGCGTTGAACGATCGGCCAGCTATGGCTACACCTTC; CDR3 protein: CSVERSASYGYTF
clone size: -; V gene: TRBV5-1; D gene: TRBD1; J gene: TRBJ1-1; CDR3 DNA: TGCGCCAGCAGCCTAGGGGGCGCGGATACTGAAGCTTTCTTT; CDR3 protein: CASSLGGADTEAFF
clone size: -; V gene: TRBV18; D gene: TRBD1; J gene: TRBJ1-2; CDR3 DNA: TGTGCCAGCTCACCCCAGGGGGGGTTCGGCTACACCTTC; CDR3 protein: CASSPQGGFGYTF
clone size: once; V gene: TRBV6-1; D gene: TRBD2; J gene: TRBJ2-3; CDR3 DNA: TGTGCCAGCAGTGACGGGGGGGGCTGGACCACAGATACGCAGTATTTT; CDR3 protein: CASSDGGGWTTDTQYF
clone size: -; V gene: TRBV5-1; D gene: -; J gene: TRBJ1-1; CDR3 DNA: TGCGCCAGCAGCTTGGAAGGACGGCTGAACACTGAAGCTTTCTTT; CDR3 protein: CASSLEGRLNTEAFF
clone size: -; V gene: TRBV9; D gene: -; J gene: TRBJ2-3; CDR3 DNA: TGTGCCAGCAGCGTAGAGGCGGCCACAGATACGCAGTATTTT; CDR3 protein: CASSVEAATDTQYF
clone size: -; V gene: TRBV2; D gene: TRBD1; J gene: TRBJ1-5; CDR3 DNA: TGTGCCAGCAGTGTACAGGGGGCGCAACAGCCCCAGCATTTT; CDR3 protein: CASSVQGAQQPQHF